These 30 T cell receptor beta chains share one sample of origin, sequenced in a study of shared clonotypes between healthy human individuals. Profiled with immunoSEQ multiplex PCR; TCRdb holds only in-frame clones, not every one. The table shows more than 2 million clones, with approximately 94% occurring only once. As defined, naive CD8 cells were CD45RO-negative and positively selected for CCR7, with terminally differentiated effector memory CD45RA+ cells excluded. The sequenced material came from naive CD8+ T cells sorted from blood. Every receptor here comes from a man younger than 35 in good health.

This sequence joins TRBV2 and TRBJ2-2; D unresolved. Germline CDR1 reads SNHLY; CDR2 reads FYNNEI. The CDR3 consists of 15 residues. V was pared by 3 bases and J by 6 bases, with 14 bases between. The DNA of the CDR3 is TGTGCCAGCAGTGATTACCAGGTCATGGCCGGGGAGCTGTTTTTT. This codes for CASSDYQVMAGELFF.

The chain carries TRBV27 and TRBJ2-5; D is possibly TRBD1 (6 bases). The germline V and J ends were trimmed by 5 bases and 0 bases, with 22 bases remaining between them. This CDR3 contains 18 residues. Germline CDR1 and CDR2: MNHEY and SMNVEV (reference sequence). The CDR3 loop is CASSHLAVSGVYQETQYF. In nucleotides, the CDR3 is TGTGCCAGCAGTCATCTCGCGGTGTCAGGGGTGTACCAAGAGACCCAGTACTTC.

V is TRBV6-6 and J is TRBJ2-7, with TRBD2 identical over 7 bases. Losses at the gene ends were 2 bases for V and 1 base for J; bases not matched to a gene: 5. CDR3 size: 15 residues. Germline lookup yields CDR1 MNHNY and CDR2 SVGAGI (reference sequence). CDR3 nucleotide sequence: TGTGCCAGCAGTTACGAGGCTAGCGGTTCCTACGAGCAGTACTTC. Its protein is CASSYEASGSYEQYF.

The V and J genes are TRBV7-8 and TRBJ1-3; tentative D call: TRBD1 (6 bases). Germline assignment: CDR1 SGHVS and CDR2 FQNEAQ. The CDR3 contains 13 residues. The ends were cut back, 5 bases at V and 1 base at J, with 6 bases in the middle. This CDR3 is CASSTGSGNTIYF. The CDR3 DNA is TGTGCCAGCAGCACAGGGTCTGGAAACACCATATATTTT.

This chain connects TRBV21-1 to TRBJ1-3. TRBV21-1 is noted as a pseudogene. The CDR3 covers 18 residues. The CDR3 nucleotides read TGTGCCAGCAGTCCCCTAGGACGGGGGCGATTGGTTGGAAACACCATATATTTT. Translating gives CASSPLGRGRLVGNTIYF.

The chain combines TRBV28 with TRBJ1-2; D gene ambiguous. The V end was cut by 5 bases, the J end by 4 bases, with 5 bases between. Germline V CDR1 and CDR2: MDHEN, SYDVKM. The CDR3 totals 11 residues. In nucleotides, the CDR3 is TGTGCCAGCAGTAGGGCCTATGGCTACACCTTC. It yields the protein CASSRAYGYTF.

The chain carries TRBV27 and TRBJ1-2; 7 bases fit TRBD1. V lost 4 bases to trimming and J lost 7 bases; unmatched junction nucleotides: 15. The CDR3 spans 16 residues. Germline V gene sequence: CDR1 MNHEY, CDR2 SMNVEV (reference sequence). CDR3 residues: CASSSLPGQRISGYTF. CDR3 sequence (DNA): TGTGCCAGCAGTTCCCTCCCGGGACAGAGGATTAGTGGCTACACCTTC.

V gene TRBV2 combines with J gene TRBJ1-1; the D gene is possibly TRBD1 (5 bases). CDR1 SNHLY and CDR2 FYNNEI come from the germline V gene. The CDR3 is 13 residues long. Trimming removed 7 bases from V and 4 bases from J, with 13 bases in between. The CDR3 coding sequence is TGTGCCAGCAAGGGGAGGGATACCACTGAAGCTTTCTTT. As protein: CASKGRDTTEAFF.

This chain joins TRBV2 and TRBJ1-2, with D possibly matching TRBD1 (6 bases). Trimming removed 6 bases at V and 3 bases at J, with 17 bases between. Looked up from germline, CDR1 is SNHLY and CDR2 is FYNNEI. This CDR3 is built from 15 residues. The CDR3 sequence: CASRKTGSSDYGYTF. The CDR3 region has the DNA TGTGCCAGCAGAAAAACAGGGTCTAGCGACTATGGCTACACCTTC.

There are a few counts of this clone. The chain's CDR3 is CAGALSGYTF. CDR3 coding DNA: TGTGCCGGCGCTCTCTCTGGCTACACCTTC. The V and J genes are TRBV2 and TRBJ1-2; D call uncertain. The CDR3 is 10 amino acids. Germline V gene sequence: CDR1 SNHLY, CDR2 FYNNEI. The ends were cut back, 11 bases at V and 7 bases at J, with 11 bases in the middle.

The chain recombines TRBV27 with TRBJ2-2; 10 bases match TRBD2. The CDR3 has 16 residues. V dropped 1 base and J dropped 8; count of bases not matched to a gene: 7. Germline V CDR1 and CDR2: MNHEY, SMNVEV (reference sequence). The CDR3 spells CASSLLASGSLGELFF. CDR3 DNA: TGTGCCAGCAGTTTATTGGCTAGCGGGAGTTTGGGGGAGCTGTTTTTT.

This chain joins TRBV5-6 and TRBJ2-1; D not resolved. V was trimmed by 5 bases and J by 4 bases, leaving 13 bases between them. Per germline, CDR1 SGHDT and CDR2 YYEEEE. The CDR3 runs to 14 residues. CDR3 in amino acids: CASRSAAWYNEQFF. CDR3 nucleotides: TGTGCCAGCAGGTCGGCCGCCTGGTACAATGAGCAGTTCTTC.

CDR3 bases: TGTGCCAGCAAGGAGGACAGGGCCACTGAAGCTTTCTTT. Translated, it gives CASKEDRATEAFF. The chain carries TRBV13 and TRBJ1-1, with 8 bases fitting TRBD1. V was pared by 7 bases and J by 4 bases, with 5 bases of the junction left unmatched. Germline lookup yields CDR1 PRHDT and CDR2 FYEKMQ (reference sequence). The CDR3 is made up of 13 amino acids.

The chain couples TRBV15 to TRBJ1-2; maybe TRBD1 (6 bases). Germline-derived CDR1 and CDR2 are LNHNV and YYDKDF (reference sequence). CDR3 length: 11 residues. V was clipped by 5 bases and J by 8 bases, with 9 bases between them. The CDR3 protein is CATSQTGGYTF. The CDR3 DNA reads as TGTGCCACCAGCCAAACAGGGGGCTACACCTTC.

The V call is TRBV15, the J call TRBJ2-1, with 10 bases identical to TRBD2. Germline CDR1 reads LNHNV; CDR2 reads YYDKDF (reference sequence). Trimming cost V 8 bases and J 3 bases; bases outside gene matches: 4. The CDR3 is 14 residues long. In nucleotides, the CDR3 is TGTGCCACCCAAGTAGCGGGAGGCTACAATGAGCAGTTCTTC. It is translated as CATQVAGGYNEQFF.

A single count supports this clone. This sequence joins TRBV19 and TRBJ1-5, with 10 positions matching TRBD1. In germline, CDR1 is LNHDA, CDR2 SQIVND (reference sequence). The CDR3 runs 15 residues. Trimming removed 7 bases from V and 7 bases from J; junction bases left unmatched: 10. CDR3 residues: CASTMTGGEYQPQHF. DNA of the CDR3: TGTGCCAGTACCATGACAGGGGGCGAATACCAGCCCCAGCATTTT.

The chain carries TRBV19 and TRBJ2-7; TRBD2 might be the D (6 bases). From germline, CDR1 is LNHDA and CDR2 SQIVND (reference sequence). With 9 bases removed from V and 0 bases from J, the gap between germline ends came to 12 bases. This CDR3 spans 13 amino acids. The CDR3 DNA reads TGTGCCAGCGCACCGGGGGTCTCCTACGAGCAGTACTTC. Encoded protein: CASAPGVSYEQYF.

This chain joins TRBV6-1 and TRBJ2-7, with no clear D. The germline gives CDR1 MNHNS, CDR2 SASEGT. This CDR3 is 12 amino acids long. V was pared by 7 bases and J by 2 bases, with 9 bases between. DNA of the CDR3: TGTGCCAGCACTGACGGTCCCTACGAGCAGTACTTC. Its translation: CASTDGPYEQYF.

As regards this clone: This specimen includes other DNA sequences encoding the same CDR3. The CDR3 region is CASSFSGGGYEQYF. Here the CDR3 DNA reads TGTGCCAGCAGCTTTTCTGGCGGGGGGTACGAGCAGTACTTC. The chain joins TRBV7-9 to TRBJ2-7; 8 bases map to TRBD2. Germline loops: CDR1 SEHNR, CDR2 FQNEAQ (reference sequence). The CDR3 runs 14 residues. After removal of 3 bases from V and 4 bases from J, the junction contained 5 bases not matched to a gene.

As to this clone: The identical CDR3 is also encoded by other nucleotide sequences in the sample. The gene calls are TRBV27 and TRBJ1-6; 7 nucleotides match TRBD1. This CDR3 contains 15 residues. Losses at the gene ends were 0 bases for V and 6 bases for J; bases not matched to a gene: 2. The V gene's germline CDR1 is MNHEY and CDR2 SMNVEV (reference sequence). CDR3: CASSLSAGGNSPLHF. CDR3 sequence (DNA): TGTGCCAGCAGTTTATCTGCAGGGGGTAATTCACCCCTCCACTTT.

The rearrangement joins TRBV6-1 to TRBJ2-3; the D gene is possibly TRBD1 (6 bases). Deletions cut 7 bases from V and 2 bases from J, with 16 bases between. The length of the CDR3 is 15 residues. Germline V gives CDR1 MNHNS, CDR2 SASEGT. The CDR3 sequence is CASTARTDLTDTQYF. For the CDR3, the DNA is TGTGCCAGCACCGCCAGGACAGACCTCACAGATACGCAGTATTTT.

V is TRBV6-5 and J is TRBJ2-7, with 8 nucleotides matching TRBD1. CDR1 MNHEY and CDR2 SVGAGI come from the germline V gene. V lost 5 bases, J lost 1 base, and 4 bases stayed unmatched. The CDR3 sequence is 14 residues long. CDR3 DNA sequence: TGTGCCAGCAGTCCCAGGGGGCCATCCTACGAGCAGTACTTC. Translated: CASSPRGPSYEQYF.

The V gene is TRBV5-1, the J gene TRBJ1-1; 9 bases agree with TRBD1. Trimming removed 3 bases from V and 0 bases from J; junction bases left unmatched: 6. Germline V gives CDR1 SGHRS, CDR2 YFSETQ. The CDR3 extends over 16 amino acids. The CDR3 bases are TGCGCCAGCAGCTCCGCACAGGGGGCCATGAACACTGAAGCTTTCTTT. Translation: CASSSAQGAMNTEAFF.

This chain's CDR3 is CASSIGTGVSSYEQYF. CDR3 coding DNA: TGTGCCAGCAGCATCGGGACAGGGGTTAGCTCCTACGAGCAGTACTTC. The chain couples TRBV7-9 to TRBJ2-7, with TRBD1 matching over 10 bases. J lost 0 bases, V lost 5 bases, and 7 bases had no gene match. From germline, CDR1 is SEHNR and CDR2 FQNEAQ (reference sequence). The CDR3 is 16 residues long.

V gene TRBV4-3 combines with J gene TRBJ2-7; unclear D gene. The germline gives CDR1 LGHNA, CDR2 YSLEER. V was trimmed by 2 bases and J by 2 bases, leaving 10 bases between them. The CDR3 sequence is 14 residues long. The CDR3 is CASSQTGATYEQYF. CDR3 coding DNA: TGCGCCAGCAGCCAAACGGGCGCAACCTACGAGCAGTACTTC.

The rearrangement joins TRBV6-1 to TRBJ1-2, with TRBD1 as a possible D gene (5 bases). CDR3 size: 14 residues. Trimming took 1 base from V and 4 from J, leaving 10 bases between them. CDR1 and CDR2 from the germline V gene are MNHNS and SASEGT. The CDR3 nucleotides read TGTGCCAGCAGTGAAGGAGGGGAAGCCTATGGCTACACCTTC. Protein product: CASSEGGEAYGYTF.

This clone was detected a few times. CDR3 sequence (DNA): TGTGCCATCAGTGAGAGTCTACAAGAGACCCAGTACTTC. Translated: CAISESLQETQYF. This sequence joins TRBV10-3 and TRBJ2-5; D unclear. This CDR3 is built from 13 residues. The germline CDR1 and CDR2 sequences are ENHRY and SYGVKD. The V end lost 2 bases, the J end lost 2 bases, and 6 bases lay between the germline ends.

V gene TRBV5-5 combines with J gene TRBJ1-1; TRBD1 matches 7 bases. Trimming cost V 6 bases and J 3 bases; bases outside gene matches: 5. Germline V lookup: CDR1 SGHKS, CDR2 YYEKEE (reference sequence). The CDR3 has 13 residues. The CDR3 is CASTYRGDTEAFF. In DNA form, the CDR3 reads TGTGCCAGCACCTACAGGGGAGACACTGAAGCTTTCTTT.

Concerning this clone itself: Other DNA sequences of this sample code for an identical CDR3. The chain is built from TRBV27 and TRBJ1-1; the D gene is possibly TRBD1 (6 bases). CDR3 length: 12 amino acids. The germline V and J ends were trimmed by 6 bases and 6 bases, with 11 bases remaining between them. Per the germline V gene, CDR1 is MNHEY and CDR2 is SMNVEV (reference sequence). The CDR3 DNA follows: TGTGCCAGCAGCCTAAGGGGGGCTGAAGCTTTCTTT. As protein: CASSLRGAEAFF.

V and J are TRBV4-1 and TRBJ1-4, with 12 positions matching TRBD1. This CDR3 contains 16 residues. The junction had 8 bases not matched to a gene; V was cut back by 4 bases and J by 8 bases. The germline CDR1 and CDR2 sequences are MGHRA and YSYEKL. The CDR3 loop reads CASSLGTGGALEKLFF. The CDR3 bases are TGCGCCAGCAGCCTCGGGACAGGGGGCGCGTTAGAAAAACTGTTTTTT.